This TCR beta chain was captured by sequencing in a study of cytotoxic CD8 clonotypes in ibrutinib-treated CLL. Broader study findings: Treatment saw public clonotypes, which were uncommon, either contract or stay stable.

Target depth was 1 in 200,000 to 1 in 1 million T cells, about 10x per clonotype. Sequencing was performed with immunoSEQ multiplex PCR; in TCRdb, only in-frame clones are kept and a portion is missing. The repertoire includes over 110,000 clones, around 93% of them detected once, and about a tenth sits in the top ten. V was cut by 0 bases and J by 5 bases, with 11 bases left in between. The V gene's germline CDR1 is WNHNN and CDR2 SYGVQD (reference sequence). The CDR3 sequence is 14 residues long. This clone was found once. Its target is unknown. TCR beta libraries used roughly 2.2 micrograms of genomic DNA from cryopreserved PBMCs.

The specimen was PBMCs, collected after 12 months of ibrutinib treatment. This receptor was identified in a human donor with chronic lymphocytic leukemia. This chain connects TRBV10-1 to TRBJ2-7; D remains unclear. The CDR3 reads CASSESGSENEQYF. In nucleotides, the CDR3 is TGCGCCAGCAGTGAGTCAGGGTCTGAGAACGAGCAGTACTTC.